These 20 T cell receptor beta chains were sequenced from one sample in a study of T cells in Graves' hyperthyroidism and ophthalmopathy. Amplified TCR beta CDR3 regions came from RNA transcripts. TCR CDR3 underwent first-round RT-PCR with the HTBI primer set. TCRdb re-called the multiplex PCR reads with MiXCR, one entry per CDR3 protein. The sample holds roughly 420,000 distinct CDR3 sequences, roughly 14% seen once. Material: blood. Receptor source: a woman younger than 35 with Graves' hyperthyroidism.

The chain is built from TRBV7-3 and TRBJ2-2, with a tentative D call TRBD1 (6 bases). The germline CDR1 and CDR2 sequences are SGHTA and FQGTGA. The CDR3 runs 13 residues. Trimming took off 5 bases at V and 7 bases at J, with 11 bases between the two ends. The CDR3 sequence: CASSLQGGGELFF. The CDR3 nucleotides read TGTGCCAGCAGCCTTCAAGGGGGCGGGGAGCTGTTTTTT.

This clonotype was picked up many times. J is TRBJ1-5 and V is TRBV10-3, with D perhaps TRBD1 (6 bases). The CDR3 spans 14 residues. Germline CDR1 ENHRY, CDR2 SYGVKD. Trimming removed 5 bases from V and 1 base from J, with 9 bases in between. CDR3 amino acids: CAISRGASNQPQHF. The CDR3 DNA reads as TGTGCCATCAGTAGGGGGGCAAGCAATCAGCCCCAGCATTTT.

This clonotype turned up a few times. The J gene is TRBJ2-5, the V gene TRBV4-2, with D possibly being TRBD1 or TRBD2 (5 bases each). Germline lookup yields CDR1 LGHNA and CDR2 YNFKEQ. V was cut by 2 bases and J by 0 bases, with 13 bases left in between. This CDR3 has 16 amino acids. The CDR3 DNA follows: TGTGCCAGCAGCCAATATGGGGGATCGTACCAAGAGACCCAGTACTTC. This sequence encodes CASSQYGGSYQETQYF.

The chain couples TRBV5-1 to TRBJ2-3; D assignment may be TRBD1 or TRBD2 (6 bases each). Per germline, CDR1 SGHRS and CDR2 YFSETQ. V was pared by 2 bases and J by 7 bases, with 17 bases between. The CDR3 sequence is 15 residues long. The CDR3 coding sequence is TGCGCCAGCAGCTTCTCCGGGGGCGAAATGAATACGCAGTATTTT. Translating it yields CASSFSGGEMNTQYF.

Ten or more counts support this clonotype. The chain joins TRBV5-1 to TRBJ1-4, with unresolved D. CDR3 length equals 13 residues. Trimming cost V 3 bases and J 7 bases, with 10 bases left between them. Per the germline V gene, CDR1 is SGHRS and CDR2 is YFSETQ. The CDR3 nucleotides are TGCGCCAGCAGCTCGCGACGAGCTGAAAAACTGTTTTTT. Translating it yields CASSSRRAEKLFF.

The sample holds many counts of this clonotype. The V and J genes are TRBV11-3 and TRBJ1-2; 8 bases map to TRBD1. With V trimmed by 5 bases and J by 8 bases, 7 bases remained unmatched. This CDR3 comprises 13 residues. Germline lookup yields CDR1 SGHNT and CDR2 YENEEA. CDR3 DNA: TGTGCCAGCAGCACCCGGACAGGGCAGGGCTACACCTTC. Translating it yields CASSTRTGQGYTF. The full variable domain, completed using reference TRBV11-3 and TRBJ1-2, is EAGVVQSPRYKIIEKKQPVAFWCNPISGHNTLYWYLQNLGQGPELLIRYENEEAVDDSQLPKDRFSAERLKGVDSTLKIQPAELGDSAVYLCASSTRTGQGYTFGSGTRLTVV.

On this clonotype: A much larger clone lies a single base off, so this may be a read error. The chain has TRBV2 and TRBJ1-5, with D possibly being TRBD1 (6 bases). V dropped 11 bases and J dropped 3 bases, with 17 bases sitting between them. The CDR3 has 14 amino acids. Germline CDR1 is SNHLY and CDR2 is FYNNEI. The CDR3 is CAGGTGPSNQPQHF. The CDR3 nucleotides read TGTGCCGGGGGCACCGGGCCGTCCAATCAGCCCCAGCATTTT.

V and J are TRBV12-5 and TRBJ2-7; 7 bases match TRBD1. From germline, CDR1 is LGHNT and CDR2 FRNRAP. J gave up 0 bases and V 6 bases, and 11 bases lay outside the gene matches. The CDR3 spans 16 residues. CDR3 protein: CASGRAQGVFSYEQYF. In DNA, the CDR3 is TGTGCTAGTGGCCGAGCCCAGGGGGTTTTCTCCTACGAGCAGTACTTC.

This clonotype was seen many times. V and J are TRBV7-3 and TRBJ2-1; 8 bases agree with TRBD1. CDR1 and CDR2 (germline): SGHTA, FQGTGA. J lost 6 bases, V lost 1 base, and 11 bases had no gene match. This CDR3 region has 17 residues. The CDR3 nucleotides are TGTGCCAGCAGCTTAAGCCCGGGACAGGCTCCGTTCAATGAGCAGTTCTTC. It yields the protein CASSLSPGQAPFNEQFF.

The V gene is TRBV5-8, the J gene TRBJ1-5; D gene unclear. Germline CDR1 SGHTS, CDR2 YDEGEE. The CDR3 loop spans 16 amino acids. Between the trimmed V and J ends, which lost 4 bases and 0 bases, there was a span of 14 bases. In DNA, the CDR3 is TGTGCCAGCAGCCCAGGAGGAGTAGGTAGCAATCAGCCCCAGCATTTT. This codes for CASSPGGVGSNQPQHF.

This clonotype was seen at least ten times. V gene TRBV20-1 combines with J gene TRBJ1-5; D gene unclear. Germline V gene lookup returns CDR1 DFQATT and CDR2 SNEGSKA (reference sequence). The CDR3 sequence is 14 residues long. Trimming took 6 bases from V and 9 from J, leaving 21 bases between them. The CDR3 DNA reads as TGCAGTGCCCAGGACCAGGTGACGATGGGGCCCCAGCATTTT. As protein: CSAQDQVTMGPQHF.

This clonotype was counted ten times or more. The V gene is TRBV5-1, the J gene TRBJ2-3, with D perhaps matching TRBD2 (6 bases). Germline CDR1 is SGHRS and CDR2 is YFSETQ. This CDR3 has 15 amino acids. V lost 0 bases to trimming and J lost 2 bases, with 10 bases between them. The CDR3 sequence is CASSLAGAVTDTQYF. As DNA, the CDR3 is TGCGCCAGCAGCTTGGCGGGAGCTGTCACAGATACGCAGTATTTT.

This clonotype was observed many times. The gene calls are TRBV3-1 and TRBJ1-1, with TRBD1 as a possible D gene (5 bases). This CDR3 region has 12 residues. Trimming stripped 4 bases from V and 6 bases from J, with 9 bases between. CDR1 and CDR2 (germline): LGHDT, YNNKEL (reference sequence). CDR3 sequence (DNA): TGTGCCAGCAGCCCCGGGACTCCTGAAGCTTTCTTT. Protein product: CASSPGTPEAFF.

This clonotype was seen ten or more times. The chain combines TRBV12-3 or TRBV12-4 with TRBJ2-4; D gene uncertain. Trimming pared 3 bases from V and 1 base from J, leaving 1 base between. This CDR3 is built from 12 residues. CDR3 DNA sequence: TGTGCCAGCAGTTTCGCCAAAAACATTCAGTACTTC. Protein product: CASSFAKNIQYF.

This clonotype has only a few counts. The chain employs TRBV30 and TRBJ1-6; D unclear. The CDR3 spans 15 residues. Germline loops: CDR1 GTSNPN, CDR2 SVGIG (reference sequence). The V end lost 0 bases, the J end lost 7 bases, and 13 bases lay between the germline ends. CDR3 sequence reads: CAWSVKALGNSPLHF. In nucleotides, the CDR3 is TGTGCCTGGAGTGTAAAGGCCTTAGGAAATTCACCCCTCCACTTT. Full variable domain (remainder filled in from reference TRBV30 and TRBJ1-6): SQTIHQWPATLVQPVGSPLSLECTVEGTSNPNLYWYRQAAGRGLQLLFYSVGIGQISSEVPQNLSASRPQDRQFILSSKKLLLSDSGFYLCAWSVKALGNSPLHFGNGTRLTVT.

This clonotype was found a few times. The chain links TRBV6-1 to TRBJ2-1; 13 bases are shared with TRBD2. This CDR3 has 15 amino acids. Germline loops: CDR1 MNHNS, CDR2 SASEGT. The junction had 8 bases not matched to a gene; V was cut back by 7 bases and J by 8 bases. This CDR3 is CASMLLAGGPHEQFF. CDR3 coding DNA: TGTGCCAGCATGCTACTAGCGGGAGGGCCTCATGAGCAGTTCTTC.

This clonotype was observed at least ten times. The chain is built from TRBV29-1 and TRBJ1-2; the D is unclear. The germline V gene has CDR1 SQVTM and CDR2 ANQGSEA. The CDR3 loop spans 13 amino acids. V was trimmed by 5 bases and J by 2 bases, leaving 12 bases between them. Here the CDR3 reads CSVSSKRNYGYTF. The CDR3 bases are TGCAGCGTTTCTTCAAAAAGGAACTATGGCTACACCTTC.

This clonotype was counted at least ten times. J is TRBJ2-7 and V is TRBV11-2; 12 nucleotides align to TRBD2. V was pared by 4 bases and J by 5 bases, with 3 bases of the junction left unmatched. Germline V gene lookup returns CDR1 SGHAT and CDR2 FQNNGV. The CDR3 loop spans 14 amino acids. For the CDR3, the DNA is TGTGCCAGCAGCTCCCGACTAGCGGGAGACGAGCAGTACTTC. It is translated as CASSSRLAGDEQYF.

This clonotype showed up many times. The chain is built from TRBV6-1 and TRBJ2-7, with 9 bases aligning to TRBD1. The CDR3 consists of 16 residues. V was clipped by 7 bases and J by 6 bases; unmatched bases: 16. CDR1 and CDR2 from the germline V gene are MNHNS and SASEGT. The CDR3 reads CASNPELGQGMGEQYF. In DNA form, the CDR3 reads TGTGCCAGCAATCCCGAACTGGGACAGGGTATGGGCGAGCAGTACTTC.

This chain connects TRBV10-2 to TRBJ2-5; tentative D call: TRBD1 (6 bases). Looked up from germline, CDR1 is WSHSY and CDR2 is SAAADI. Trimming took 2 bases from V and 3 from J, leaving 16 bases between them. The CDR3 has 16 residues. DNA of the CDR3: TGCGCCAGCAGTGAGGCTCCTAGGGGGATTGAAGAGACCCAGTACTTC. Its translation is CASSEAPRGIEETQYF.